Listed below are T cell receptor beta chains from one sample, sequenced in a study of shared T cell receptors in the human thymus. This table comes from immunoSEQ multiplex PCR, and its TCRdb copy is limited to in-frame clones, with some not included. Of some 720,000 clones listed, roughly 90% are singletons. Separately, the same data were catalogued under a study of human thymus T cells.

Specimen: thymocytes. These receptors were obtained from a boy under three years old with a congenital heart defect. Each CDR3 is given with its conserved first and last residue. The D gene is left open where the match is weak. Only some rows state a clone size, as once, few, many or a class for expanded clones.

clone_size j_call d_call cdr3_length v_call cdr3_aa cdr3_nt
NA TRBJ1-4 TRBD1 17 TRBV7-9 CASSRTGKGSDNEKLFF TGTGCCAGCAGCCGGACAGGGAAGGGATCCGATAATGAAAAACTGTTTTTT
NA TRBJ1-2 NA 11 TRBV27 CASSLGGSDTF TGTGCCAGCAGTTTAGGGGGGAGCGACACCTTC
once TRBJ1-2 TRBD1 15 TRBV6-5 CASSAPEGAGYGYTF TGTGCCAGCAGTGCCCCCGAGGGGGCAGGGTATGGCTACACCTTC
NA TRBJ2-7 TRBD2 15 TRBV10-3 CAISETSGSVYEQYF TGTGCCATCAGTGAAACTAGCGGGAGTGTTTACGAGCAGTACTTC
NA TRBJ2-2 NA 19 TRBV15 CATSCRRPGLPSSSGELFF TGTGCCACCAGCTGTAGAAGGCCGGGACTCCCCTCGTCTTCCGGGGAGCTGTTTTTT
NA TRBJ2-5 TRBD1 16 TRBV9 CASSPARGHLRETQYF TGTGCCAGCAGCCCCGCCAGGGGGCACCTCCGAGAGACCCAGTACTTC
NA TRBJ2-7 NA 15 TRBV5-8 CASSFGLTNSYEQYF TGTGCCAGCAGCTTCGGGTTGACCAACTCCTACGAGCAGTACTTC
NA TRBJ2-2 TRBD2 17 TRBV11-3 CASSLRASGRVTGELFF TGTGCCAGCAGCTTACGGGCTAGCGGGAGAGTCACCGGGGAGCTGTTTTTT
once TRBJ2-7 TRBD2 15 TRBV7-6 CASSLGPGLAGEQYF TGTGCCAGCAGCTTAGGCCCGGGACTAGCGGGAGAGCAGTACTTC
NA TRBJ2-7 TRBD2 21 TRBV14 CASSQTRRGKREAPAPHEQYF TGTGCCAGCAGCCAAACGAGACGGGGAAAGCGGGAGGCCCCCGCCCCCCACGAGCAGTACTTC
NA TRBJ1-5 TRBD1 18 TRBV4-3 CASSQELLAGGLNQPQHF TGCGCCAGCAGCCAAGAGTTGCTGGCAGGGGGCCTCAATCAGCCCCAGCATTTT
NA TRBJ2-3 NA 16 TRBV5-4 CASSLAGLARGGTQYF TGTGCCAGCAGCTTGGCCGGGCTAGCGAGGGGAGGTACGCAGTATTTT
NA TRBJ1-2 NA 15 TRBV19 CASSIEPDINYGYTF TGTGCCAGTAGTATAGAGCCGGACATAAACTATGGCTACACCTTC
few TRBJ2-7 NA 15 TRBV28 CASTLGGEGLREQYF TGTGCCAGCACCCTAGGGGGGGAGGGTCTAAGAGAGCAGTACTTC
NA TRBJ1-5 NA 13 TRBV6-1 CATVSRRNQPQHF TGTGCCACCGTCTCTAGGCGAAATCAGCCCCAGCATTTT
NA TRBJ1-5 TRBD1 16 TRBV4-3 CASSQDRDRENQPQHF TGCGCCAGCAGCCAAGATCGGGACAGGGAAAATCAGCCCCAGCATTTT
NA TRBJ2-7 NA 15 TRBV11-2 CASSPHTWSSYEQYF TGTGCCAGCAGCCCCCATACTTGGAGCTCCTACGAGCAGTACTTC
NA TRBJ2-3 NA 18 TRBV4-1 CASSQTGRLRGGTDTQYF TGCGCCAGCAGCCAAACCGGGAGACTTAGGGGAGGCACAGATACGCAGTATTTT
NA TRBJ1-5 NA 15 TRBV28 CASSYPPRRNQPQHF TGTGCCAGCAGCTACCCACCCAGGCGCAATCAGCCCCAGCATTTT
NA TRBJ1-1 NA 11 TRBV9 CASGGDTEAFF TGTGCCAGTGGAGGGGACACTGAAGCTTTCTTT
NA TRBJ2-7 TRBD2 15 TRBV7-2 CASSDGTSGTYEQYF TGTGCCAGCAGCGACGGGACTAGCGGGACCTACGAGCAGTACTTC
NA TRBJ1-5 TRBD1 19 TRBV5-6 CASSLGDRGPGNSNQPQHF TGTGCCAGCAGCTTGGGAGACAGGGGGCCGGGGAATAGCAATCAGCCCCAGCATTTT
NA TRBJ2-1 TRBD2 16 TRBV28 CASRQTSGGSYNEQFF TGTGCCAGCAGACAGACTAGCGGTGGCTCCTACAATGAGCAGTTCTTC
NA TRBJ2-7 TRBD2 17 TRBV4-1 CASSPGGLAGVGREQYF TGCGCCAGCAGCCCCGGGGGACTAGCGGGAGTCGGACGCGAGCAGTACTTC
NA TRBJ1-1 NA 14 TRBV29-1 CSGHTTVPNTEAFF TGCAGCGGCCATACCACTGTCCCGAACACTGAAGCTTTCTTT
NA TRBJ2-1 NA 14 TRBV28 CASRPPTEDNEQFF TGTGCCAGCAGACCGCCGACAGAAGACAATGAGCAGTTCTTC
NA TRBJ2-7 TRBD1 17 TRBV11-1 CASSHHPGTGKRCEQYF TGTGCCAGCAGCCATCACCCCGGGACAGGGAAACGATGCGAGCAGTACTTC